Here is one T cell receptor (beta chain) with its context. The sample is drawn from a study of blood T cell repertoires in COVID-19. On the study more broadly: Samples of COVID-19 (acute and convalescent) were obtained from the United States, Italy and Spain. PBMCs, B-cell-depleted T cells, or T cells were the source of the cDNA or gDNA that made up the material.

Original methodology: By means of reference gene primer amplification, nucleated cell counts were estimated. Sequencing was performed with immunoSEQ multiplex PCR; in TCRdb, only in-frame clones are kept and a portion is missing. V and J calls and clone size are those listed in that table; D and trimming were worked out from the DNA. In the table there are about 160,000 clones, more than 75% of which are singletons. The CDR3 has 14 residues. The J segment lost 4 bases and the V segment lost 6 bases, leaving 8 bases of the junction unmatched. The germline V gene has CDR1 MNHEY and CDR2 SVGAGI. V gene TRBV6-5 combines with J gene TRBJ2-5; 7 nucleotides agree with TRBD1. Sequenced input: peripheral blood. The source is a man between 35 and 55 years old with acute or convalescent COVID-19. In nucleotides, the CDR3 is TGTGCCAGCAGCCCGGGACAGCAGGTAGAGACCCAGTACTTC. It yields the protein CASSPGQQVETQYF.